This T cell receptor beta chain is from a study of blood T cell repertoires in COVID-19. Study-wide context: Researchers got acute and convalescent COVID-19 samples from the United States, Italy and Spain. PBMCs, B-cell-depleted T cells, or T cells provided the cDNA or gDNA that made up the material.

This CDR3 is built from 13 residues. In germline, CDR1 is SNHLY, CDR2 FYNNEI. The J segment lost 3 bases and the V segment lost 6 bases, leaving 4 bases of the junction unmatched. The authors' processing: Amplification from reference gene primers served as the basis for estimated nucleated cell counts. The table came from immunoSEQ multiplex PCR; TCRdb's copy has only in-frame clones and leaves some out. D and trimming were read from the DNA, whereas the V and J calls and clone size are those reported in that table. The sample gives under 250,000 clones, 85% to 90% of which show up once; around 7.3% is in the top ten.

Sequencing input: peripheral blood. This chain links TRBV2 with TRBJ1-2; 7 bases are a match to TRBD1. The TCR was taken from a woman aged 70-85 years with active or convalescent COVID-19. The CDR3 DNA follows: TGTGCCAGCAGGATCACAGGGGACTATGGCTACACCTTC. Translated, it gives CASRITGDYGYTF.